Listed here is a single T cell receptor beta chain. The antigen is unknown. The sorting of each CD8+ T cell subset was done in triplicate, at approximately 310,000 cells each. These data are taken from a study of CXCR3-negative and CXCR3-positive naive CD8 T cells. General study points: Whereas memory cells differed, naive CXCR3-negative and CXCR3-positive cells shared similar TRBV-TRBJ usage.

TRB cDNA libraries were made by UMI-labeled 5' RACE. TCRdb reprocessed the 5' RACE reads; each CDR3 protein has one entry and no DNA is given. This sample's clone table lists fewer than 95,000 distinct CDR3 sequences. The CDR3 is 13 residues long. The germline V gene encodes CDR1 SQVTM and CDR2 ANQGSEA. V gene TRBV29-1 combines with J gene TRBJ2-3. This sequence originates from a human donor in good health. Some clones in this sample may be carry-over from other donors' samples. Material: naive CXCR3- CD8+ T cells from blood. The subset is: CD45RO-CCR7+CD27+CD95- naive CD8+ T cells lacking CXCR3 (TNR3-). The CDR3 reads CSVEGASTDTQYF.